This T cell receptor (beta chain) was documented in a study of blood T cell repertoires in COVID-19. Study at large: The origin of the acute and convalescent COVID-19 samples was the United States, Italy and Spain. Sources were T cells, B-cell-depleted T cells, or PBMCs; the material itself was cDNA or gDNA.

The authors' processing: Nucleated cell number was recorded as an estimate derived from reference gene primer amplification. Using immunoSEQ multiplex PCR, the repertoire was profiled, and TCRdb retains in-frame clones only, with some absent. The DNA gave D and trimming, while V, J and clone size come from that table. The sample has just over 25,000 clones, roughly 90% seen once. CDR1 is LGHNA, CDR2 YSLEER, per germline. V was clipped by 1 base and J by 3 bases; unmatched bases: 6. The CDR3 runs to 16 residues. The rearrangement links TRBV4-3 to TRBJ2-5, with TRBD2 matching over 9 bases. Input material: peripheral blood. The sequence was collected from a man between 65 and 85 years old with acute or convalescent COVID-19. Here the CDR3 reads CASSQGLAGFEETQYF. CDR3 nucleotides: TGCGCCAGCAGCCAAGGCCTAGCGGGATTCGAAGAGACCCAGTACTTC.